This is a list of T cell receptor beta chains from one sample in a study of blood T cell repertoires in COVID-19. Generated by immunoSEQ multiplex PCR, the TCRdb table keeps only in-frame clones and is missing some. The sample consists of some 140,000 clones, around 80% of them appearing once. The sequenced sample was peripheral blood. The receptor source for this set is a man aged 80 or over with acute or convalescent COVID-19. The CDR3 runs from the conserved cysteine through the conserved F or W. D genes are given only for firm matches. Where a row states a size, it is once, few, many or the class of an expanded clone; other rows omit it.

.,TRBV27,TRBJ2-5,once,TGTGCCAGCAGCCCCAGATTTCAAGAGACCCAGTACTTC,CASSPRFQETQYF
.,TRBV9,TRBJ2-3,.,TGTGCCAGCAGCGTAGACAGATCCACAGATACGCAGTATTTT,CASSVDRSTDTQYF
.,TRBV7-2,TRBJ2-7,.,TGTGCCAGCAGCTTCGCCTACGAGCAGTACTTC,CASSFAYEQYF
.,TRBV11-3,TRBJ1-2,.,TGTGCCAGCAGCTTGGGGGGAGAGGACTATGGCTACACCTTC,CASSLGGEDYGYTF
TRBD1,TRBV14,TRBJ2-1,.,TGTGCCAGCAGCCAATTTAGAACAGGGGCGGTCAATGAGCAGTTCTTC,CASSQFRTGAVNEQFF
.,TRBV1,TRBJ2-3,.,TGCACCAGCAGCCTACCTCCACTCTCTAGCACAGATACGCAGTATTTT,CTSSLPPLSSTDTQYF
TRBD1,TRBV5-1,TRBJ2-3,.,TGCGCCAGCAGCTTGGACCAGGGGGAAGATACGCAGTATTTT,CASSLDQGEDTQYF
TRBD1,TRBV5-1,TRBJ1-4,.,TGCGCCAGCAGCAGGACAGGGGGTAATGAAAAACTGTTTTTT,CASSRTGGNEKLFF
.,TRBV29-1,TRBJ2-1,.,TGCAGCGTTGGAACAGGGTACAATGAGCAGTTCTTC,CSVGTGYNEQFF
TRBD1,TRBV28,TRBJ1-2,.,TGTGCCAGCACGACAGGGGATTATGGCTACACCTTC,CASTTGDYGYTF
TRBD1,TRBV7-6,TRBJ2-7,.,TGTGCCAGCAGCTTAAACGATAACAGGGGCCGGCAGAACGAGCAGTACTTC,CASSLNDNRGRQNEQYF
.,TRBV7-2,TRBJ2-3,few,TGTGCCAGCAGCAAGAGAGGCGCAGATACGCAGTATTTT,CASSKRGADTQYF
.,TRBV19,TRBJ2-2,.,TGTGCCAGTAGTTCCGAAGAGGTGGCCGGGGAGCTGTTTTTT,CASSSEEVAGELFF
.,TRBV7-2,TRBJ1-2,.,TGTGCCAGCAGCTCTGGGCGGGGGGGCCACTATGGCTACACCTTC,CASSSGRGGHYGYTF
.,TRBV7-2,TRBJ2-7,.,TGTGCCAGCAGCTTCACCCGAGCCTACGAGCAGTACTTC,CASSFTRAYEQYF
.,TRBV2,TRBJ2-3,.,TGTGCCAGCAGTCGGCAGACGGGAACAGATACGCAGTATTTT,CASSRQTGTDTQYF
TRBD1,TRBV24-1,TRBJ2-1,.,TGTGCCACCAGTGATTTTGGGGACAGGGGATCCAATGAGCAGTTCTTC,CATSDFGDRGSNEQFF
.,TRBV19,TRBJ2-2,.,TGTGCCAGTAGTATACTAGGACAGCTGAACACCGGGGAGCTGTTTTTT,CASSILGQLNTGELFF
TRBD1,TRBV20-1,TRBJ2-7,few,TGCAGTGCGGGACAGACCGACGAGCAGTACTTC,CSAGQTDEQYF
.,TRBV7-2,TRBJ2-2,.,TGTGCCAGCATCATGAGAGGAGGGGTGACCGGGGAGCTGTTTTTT,CASIMRGGVTGELFF
.,TRBV3-1/TRBV3-2,TRBJ1-1,.,TGTGCCAGCAGCCAAAATAGGGGGACTGAAGCTTTCTTT,CASSQNRGTEAFF
.,TRBV5-1,TRBJ1-5,.,TGCGCCAGCAGCTTGGGTGAGGGCAGCCAGCCCCAGCATTTT,CASSLGEGSQPQHF
TRBD1,TRBV19,TRBJ1-2,few,TGTGCCAGTGCGGACAGGGACTACTATGGCTACACCTTC,CASADRDYYGYTF
.,TRBV5-4,TRBJ1-6,.,TGTGCCAGCAGTACGGATAATTCACCCCTCCACTTT,CASSTDNSPLHF
.,TRBV19,TRBJ1-2,.,TGTGCCAGTAGTATTATTGGGACATCGGTACGCGGCTACACCTTC,CASSIIGTSVRGYTF
TRBD2,TRBV27,TRBJ2-1,few,TGTGCCAGCAGTTCCGGTCTAGCGGGGGCCTTATACAATGAGCAGTTCTTC,CASSSGLAGALYNEQFF
.,TRBV5-5,TRBJ1-5,few,TGTGCCAGCAGCTTATGGGGGGGATCAAATCAGCCCCAGCATTTT,CASSLWGGSNQPQHF
TRBD1,TRBV6-2/TRBV6-3,TRBJ2-7,.,TGTGCCAGCAGCGTCCGGGGGACAGGGGGACTCGAGCAGTACTTC,CASSVRGTGGLEQYF
.,TRBV18,TRBJ1-5,.,TGTGCCAGCTCACCAATAGGACATCAGAACGGCCAGCCCCAGCATTTT,CASSPIGHQNGQPQHF
.,TRBV11-2,TRBJ2-7,once,TGTGCCAGCAGCTCGGGGGACGCCTACGAGCAGTACTTC,CASSSGDAYEQYF
.,TRBV9,TRBJ2-7,.,TGTGCCAGCAGCCTGACGGGCCTCTCGAGGGACGAGCAGTACTTC,CASSLTGLSRDEQYF
.,TRBV5-5,TRBJ1-1,.,TGTGCCAGCAGCTCCACGAGGACAGTGAACACTGAAGCTTTCTTT,CASSSTRTVNTEAFF
TRBD1,TRBV2,TRBJ1-2,once,TGTGCCAGCGGGACAGGCTTCTATGGCTACACCTTC,CASGTGFYGYTF
.,TRBV24-1,TRBJ2-3,.,TGTGCCACCAGTGATTTGCAATGGGCAGGAGGAGATACGCAGTATTTT,CATSDLQWAGGDTQYF
TRBD2,TRBV27,TRBJ2-1,.,TGTGCCAGCAGACTCGGGGGGAGCTCCTACAATGAGCAGTTCTTC,CASRLGGSSYNEQFF
TRBD1,TRBV5-5,TRBJ1-1,.,TGTGCCAGCAGCTTTACAGGGGGCGGAATGAACACTGAAGCTTTCTTT,CASSFTGGGMNTEAFF
TRBD2,TRBV3-1/TRBV3-2,TRBJ2-3,.,TGTGCCAACAGCCAAGAACTAGCGGGGAGGGGGAACACAGATACGCAGTATTTT,CANSQELAGRGNTDTQYF
.,TRBV4-2,TRBJ2-1,once,TGTGCCAGCAGCTTCCCCCCCGGCGGTTCCTACAATGAGCAGTTCTTC,CASSFPPGGSYNEQFF
TRBD1,TRBV7-3,TRBJ2-1,.,TGTGCCAGCAGCCCAGTAAGGGACAGCTACAATGAGCAGTTCTTC,CASSPVRDSYNEQFF
.,TRBV19,TRBJ1-1,.,TGTGCCAGTAGCCCGGTGGCCCGGGGGACTGAAGCTTTCTTT,CASSPVARGTEAFF
TRBD2,TRBV28,TRBJ2-5,.,TGTGCCAGCAGGGGACTAGCGGGGGTGGTGGAGACCCAGTACTTC,CASRGLAGVVETQYF
.,TRBV5-8,TRBJ2-5,.,TGTGCCACTTCCGCCCCAGGGGCGAAAGAGACCCAGTACTTC,CATSAPGAKETQYF
TRBD1,TRBV2,TRBJ2-5,.,TGTGCCAGCAGTGCCGACAGGGCCCAAGAGACCCAGTACTTC,CASSADRAQETQYF
TRBD1,TRBV5-1,TRBJ2-7,few,TGCGCCAGCAGCTTGGGGCGGACAGGGGGTATCGACGAGCAGTACTTC,CASSLGRTGGIDEQYF
.,TRBV4-3,TRBJ1-2,few,TGCGCCAGCAGCCAGGACCGACAGCAGGGCTACACCTTC,CASSQDRQQGYTF
.,TRBV5-4,TRBJ2-1,.,TGTGCCAGCAGCCCCAGCGGTGGGGGGAGCTCCTACAATGAGCAGTTCTTC,CASSPSGGGSSYNEQFF
TRBD1,TRBV27,TRBJ1-4,.,TGTGCCAGCAGCTTCAGGGGGCAAGAGGAAAAACTGTTTTTT,CASSFRGQEEKLFF
.,TRBV28,TRBJ2-7,.,TGTGCCAGCAGCTTATTAAGACAGCAAGAGCAGTACTTC,CASSLLRQQEQYF
TRBD2,TRBV7-6,TRBJ2-3,.,TGTGCCAGCAGCTTAGCAGGGGGTAGCGGGGGGACAGATACGCAGTATTTT,CASSLAGGSGGTDTQYF
.,TRBV5-1,TRBJ2-2,.,TGCGCCAGCAGCCCGGGGAGCACCGGGGAGCTGTTTTTT,CASSPGSTGELFF
.,TRBV5-1,TRBJ1-4,.,TGCGCCAGCAGCCCCTTTCAGGGCGCTCTTAATGAAAAACTGTTTTTT,CASSPFQGALNEKLFF
.,TRBV7-2,TRBJ2-7,.,TGTGCCAGCAGCGGCAAAGCACTAGACCGCGAGCAGTACTTC,CASSGKALDREQYF
.,TRBV6-5,TRBJ1-3,.,TGTGCCAGCTCGACACAGGGATCCGCTGGAAACACCATATATTTT,CASSTQGSAGNTIYF
.,TRBV20-1,TRBJ1-1,.,TGCAGTGCTAGTGATCCCGCCAGGAACACTGAAGCTTTCTTT,CSASDPARNTEAFF
TRBD1,TRBV15,TRBJ1-2,many,TGTGCCACCAGCAGAGGGGGGCAGGGGGACGGCTACACCTTC,CATSRGGQGDGYTF
.,TRBV7-2,TRBJ1-2,.,TGTGCCAGCAGCTTAGAAGTGGCGGCAGGGAGGGCGAGCTACACCTTC,CASSLEVAAGRASYTF